This T cell receptor beta chain came from a study of T cells after yellow fever vaccination. Study observations and caveats: Booster samples showed a return of most primary-vaccination clones (about 96% CD4, approximately 88% CD8).

TCRdb used MiXCR to reprocess the 5' RACE reads, holding one entry per CDR3 protein. Among 300,000 to 350,000 distinct CDR3 sequences listed, approximately 4% were seen once. This clonotype was counted only a few times. What it recognizes is unknown. The sequence came from a young man who received the YFV17D yellow fever vaccine. The sequencing here drew on PBMCs, taken 15 days after the yellow fever booster vaccination.

The DNA for the CDR3 is TGCAGTGCAAGTGGGTCCTACAATGAGCAGTTCTTC. As protein: CSASGSYNEQFF. The chain employs TRBV20-1 and TRBJ2-1, with no clear D. This CDR3 has 12 residues. Trimming pared 6 bases from V and 1 base from J, leaving 7 bases between. Per germline, CDR1 DFQATT and CDR2 SNEGSKA (reference sequence).